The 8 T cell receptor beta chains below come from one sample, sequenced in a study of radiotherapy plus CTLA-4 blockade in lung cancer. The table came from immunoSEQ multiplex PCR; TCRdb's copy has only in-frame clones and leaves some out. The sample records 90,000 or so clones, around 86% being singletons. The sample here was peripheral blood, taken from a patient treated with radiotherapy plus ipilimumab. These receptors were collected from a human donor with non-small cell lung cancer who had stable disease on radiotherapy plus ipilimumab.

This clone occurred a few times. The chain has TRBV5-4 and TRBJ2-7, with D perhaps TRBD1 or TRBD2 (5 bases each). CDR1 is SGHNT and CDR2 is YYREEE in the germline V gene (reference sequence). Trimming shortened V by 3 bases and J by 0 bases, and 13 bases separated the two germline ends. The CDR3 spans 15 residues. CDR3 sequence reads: CASSSRDRYSYEQYF. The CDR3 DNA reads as TGTGCCAGCAGCTCCCGGGACCGTTACTCCTACGAGCAGTACTTC. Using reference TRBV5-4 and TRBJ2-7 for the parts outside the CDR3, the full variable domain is ETGVTQSPTHLIKTRGQQVTLRCSSQSGHNTVSWYQQALGQGPQFIFQYYREEENGRGNFPPRFSGLQFPNYSSELNVNALELDDSALYLCASSSRDRYSYEQYFGPGTRLTVT.

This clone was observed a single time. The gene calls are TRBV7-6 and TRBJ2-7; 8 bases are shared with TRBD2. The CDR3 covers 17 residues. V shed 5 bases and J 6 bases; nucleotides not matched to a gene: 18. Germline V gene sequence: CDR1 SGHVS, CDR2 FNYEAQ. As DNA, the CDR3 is TGTGCCAGCAGCCTTCTTAGTAGGGCTAGCGGGTATACCGAGCAGTACTTC. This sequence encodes CASSLLSRASGYTEQYF.

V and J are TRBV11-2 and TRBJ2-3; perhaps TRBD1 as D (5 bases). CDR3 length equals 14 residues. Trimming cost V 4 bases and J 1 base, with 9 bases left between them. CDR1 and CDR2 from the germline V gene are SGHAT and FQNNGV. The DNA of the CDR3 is TGTGCCAGCAGCTCAACCAGGGGCACAGATACGCAGTATTTT. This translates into CASSSTRGTDTQYF.

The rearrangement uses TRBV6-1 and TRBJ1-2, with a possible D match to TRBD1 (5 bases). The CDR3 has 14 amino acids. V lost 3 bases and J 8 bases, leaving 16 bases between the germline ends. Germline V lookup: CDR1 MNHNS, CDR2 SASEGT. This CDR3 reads CASSDLGTFGGYTF. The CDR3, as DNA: TGTGCCAGCAGTGACCTGGGGACTTTCGGGGGCTACACCTTC.

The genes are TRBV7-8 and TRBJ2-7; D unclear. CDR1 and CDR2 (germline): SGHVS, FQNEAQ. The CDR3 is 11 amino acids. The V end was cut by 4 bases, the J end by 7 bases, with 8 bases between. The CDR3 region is CASSSMGEQYF. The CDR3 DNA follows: TGTGCCAGCAGCTCAATGGGGGAGCAGTACTTC.

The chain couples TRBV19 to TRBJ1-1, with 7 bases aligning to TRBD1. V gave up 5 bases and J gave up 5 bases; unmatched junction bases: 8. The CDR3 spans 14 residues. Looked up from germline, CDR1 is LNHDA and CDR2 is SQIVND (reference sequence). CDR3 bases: TGTGCCAGTAGTCCGACAGGGTCTGGGACTGAAGCTTTCTTT. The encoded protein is CASSPTGSGTEAFF.

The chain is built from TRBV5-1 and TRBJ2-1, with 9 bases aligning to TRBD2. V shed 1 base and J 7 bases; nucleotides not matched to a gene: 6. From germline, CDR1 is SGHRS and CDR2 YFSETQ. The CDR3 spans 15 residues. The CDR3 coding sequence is TGCGCCAGCAGCTTGCGGGCGGGAGGGGGGAATGAGCAGTTCTTC. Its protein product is CASSLRAGGGNEQFF.

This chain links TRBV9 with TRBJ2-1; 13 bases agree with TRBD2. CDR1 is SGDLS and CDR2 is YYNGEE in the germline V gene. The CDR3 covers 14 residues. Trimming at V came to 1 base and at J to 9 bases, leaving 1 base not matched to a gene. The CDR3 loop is CASSVRTSGGEQFF. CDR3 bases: TGTGCCAGCAGCGTACGGACTAGCGGGGGTGAGCAGTTCTTC. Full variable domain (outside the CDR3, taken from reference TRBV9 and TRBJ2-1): DSGVTQTPKHLITATGQRVTLRCSPRSGDLSVYWYQQSLDQGLQFLIQYYNGEERAKGNILERFSAQQFPDLHSELNLSSLELGDSALYFCASSVRTSGGEQFFGPGTRLTVL.